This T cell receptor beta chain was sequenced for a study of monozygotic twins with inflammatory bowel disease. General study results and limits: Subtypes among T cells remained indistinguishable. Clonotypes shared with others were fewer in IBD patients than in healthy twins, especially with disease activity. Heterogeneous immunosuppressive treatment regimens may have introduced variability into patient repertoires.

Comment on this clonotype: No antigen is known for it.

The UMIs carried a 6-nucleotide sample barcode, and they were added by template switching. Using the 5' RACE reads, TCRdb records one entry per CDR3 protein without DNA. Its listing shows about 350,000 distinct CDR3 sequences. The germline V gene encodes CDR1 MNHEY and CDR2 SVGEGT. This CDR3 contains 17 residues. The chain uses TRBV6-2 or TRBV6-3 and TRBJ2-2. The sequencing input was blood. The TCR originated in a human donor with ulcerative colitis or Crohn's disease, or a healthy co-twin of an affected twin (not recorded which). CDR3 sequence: CASSRGVTSGNTGELFF.